This is a list of T cell receptor beta chains from one sample in a study of CD8 T cells in ankylosing spondylitis. A single record per CDR3 protein comes from TCRdb applying MiXCR to the 5' RACE reads. The sample holds 350,000 to 450,000 distinct CDR3 sequences, approximately 20% seen once. Sequencing was performed on blood, either unsorted or a sorted T cell fraction (not recorded which). Source of these receptors: a male donor with ankylosing spondylitis or in good health (not recorded which). The CDR3 runs from the conserved cysteine through the conserved F or W.

j_call,v_call,cdr3_aa
TRBJ2-2,TRBV4-1,CASSQDHGELFF
TRBJ2-7,TRBV27,CATGISSYEQYF
TRBJ1-2,TRBV29-1,CSVDPRGRGYTF
TRBJ2-7,TRBV5-6,CASSWDRVDYEQYF
TRBJ2-7,TRBV24-1,CATGDTYEQYF
TRBJ1-4,TRBV4-1,CASSQEELTSEKLFF
TRBJ2-2,TRBV28,CASRTAPEELFF
TRBJ2-7,TRBV29-1,CSVVGDGTYEQYF
TRBJ2-7,TRBV14,CASSPSRAPYEQYF
TRBJ2-5,TRBV4-1,CASSQEGAGVQETQYF